Sequencing of this TCR beta chain was carried out in a study of cytomegalovirus exposure and HLA in healthy donors. Study as a whole: Early released data had around 89 million unique TCRs, all coming from HLA-typed donors.

Study-level findings and limits: No immune exposure information besides CMV serostatus was available.

With 60 Vbeta and 13 Jbeta primers, the PCR was carried out. The repertoire was sequenced with immunoSEQ multiplex PCR; TCRdb's copy has only in-frame clones and lacks some. The sample shows 80,000 or so clones, 75% to 80% of them seen only once. On this clone: Its specificity is not known.

This TCR came from a man between 40 and 49 years old in good health and CMV-seronegative. The sequenced sample was PBMCs.

DNA for the CDR3: TGCAGCGTTGAATTGGGTGGCGGAGGAGAGACCCAGTACTTC. Its protein product is CSVELGGGGETQYF. V is TRBV29-1 and J is TRBJ2-5; D is perhaps TRBD2 (5 bases). CDR3 length equals 14 residues. Trimming removed 2 bases from V and 4 bases from J, with 14 bases in between. Germline lookup yields CDR1 SQVTM and CDR2 ANQGSEA.